The next 21 T cell receptor beta chains were all read from a single sample in a study of blood T cell repertoires in COVID-19. Assay: immunoSEQ multiplex PCR; the TCRdb copy retains only in-frame clones and omits some. The data show 200,000 to 250,000 clones, about 83% seen once. Material: peripheral blood. The receptors originated from a woman in her 30s with COVID-19, enrolled during active disease.

The chain combines TRBV7-9 with TRBJ1-2; D is uncertain. Trimming pared 5 bases from V and 2 bases from J, leaving 12 bases between. CDR3 length: 14 residues. Per the germline V gene, CDR1 is SEHNR and CDR2 is FQNEAQ (reference sequence). The CDR3 spells CASSLMRQNYGYTF. CDR3 DNA sequence: TGTGCCAGCAGCCTCATGAGGCAGAACTATGGCTACACCTTC.

V usage is TRBV28 and J usage is TRBJ2-3; 9 nucleotides match TRBD1. Germline loops: CDR1 MDHEN, CDR2 SYDVKM. The CDR3 has 15 amino acids. The ends lost 4 bases at V and 1 base at J; junction bases unmatched: 3. The CDR3 here is CASSSRTGGTDTQYF. The CDR3 DNA reads as TGTGCCAGCAGTTCTCGGACAGGGGGCACAGATACGCAGTATTTT.

V usage is TRBV7-8 and J usage is TRBJ2-7; 7 positions agree with TRBD2. The CDR3 sequence is 19 residues long. V lost 5 bases, J lost 0 bases, and 19 bases stayed unmatched. Germline CDR1 is SGHVS and CDR2 is FQNEAQ. As DNA, the CDR3 is TGTGCCAGCAGCCCAAAACGGGCGGGAGTACGGAGGTCCTCCTACGAGCAGTACTTC. Protein product: CASSPKRAGVRRSSYEQYF.

DNA of the CDR3: TGTGCCAGCAGCGGGCGTCGGGGTGGAAAGGAGGGATACACCTTC. It translates to CASSGRRGGKEGYTF. The chain couples TRBV3-1 (or the pseudogene TRBV3-2) to TRBJ1-2; D gene ambiguous. This CDR3 region has 15 residues. Germline V gene lookup returns CDR1 LGHDT and CDR2 YNNKEL (reference sequence). V was trimmed by 5 bases and J by 11 bases, leaving 24 bases between them.

The chain uses TRBV30 and TRBJ1-1; D is uncertain. In germline, CDR1 is GTSNPN, CDR2 SVGIG (reference sequence). This CDR3 spans 14 amino acids. The V gene lost 0 bases and the J gene lost 5 bases, with 13 bases spanning the gap. The CDR3 sequence: CAWSVRARRTEAFF. CDR3 sequence (DNA): TGTGCCTGGAGTGTACGAGCGCGTAGGACTGAAGCTTTCTTT.

J is TRBJ2-3 and V is TRBV19; 8 bases fit TRBD1. Trimming cost V 4 bases and J 6 bases; bases outside gene matches: 6. The CDR3 length is 14 residues. Germline loops: CDR1 LNHDA, CDR2 SQIVND (reference sequence). The CDR3 here is CASSTGGEGDTQYF. CDR3 DNA: TGTGCCAGTAGTACAGGGGGCGAAGGGGATACGCAGTATTTT.

This sequence joins TRBV13 and TRBJ2-5; 7 bases match TRBD2. CDR1 PRHDT and CDR2 FYEKMQ come from the germline V gene (reference sequence). J lost 5 bases, V lost 5 bases, and 5 bases had no gene match. The CDR3 extends over 13 amino acids. CDR3 sequence (DNA): TGTGCCAGCAGCGCTACTAGCGTGGAGACCCAGTACTTC. Translation: CASSATSVETQYF.

The chain carries TRBV5-6 and TRBJ1-2; the match to TRBD1 covers 8 bases. The CDR3 consists of 17 residues. Losses at the gene ends were 3 bases for V and 0 bases for J; bases not matched to a gene: 10. CDR1 and CDR2 (germline): SGHDT, YYEEEE. CDR3 loop: CASSSLQGEVANYGYTF. CDR3 nucleotide sequence: TGTGCCAGCAGCTCCTTACAGGGGGAAGTTGCTAACTATGGCTACACCTTC.

This rearrangement joins TRBV5-4 to TRBJ2-3, with 8 positions matching TRBD2. The trim removed 6 bases at V and 6 bases at J, leaving 9 bases unmatched. The CDR3 runs to 14 residues. Per the germline V gene, CDR1 is SGHNT and CDR2 is YYREEE (reference sequence). The CDR3 here is CASTSEAGVDTQYF. The CDR3 DNA reads TGTGCCAGCACCTCTGAAGCGGGAGTGGATACGCAGTATTTT.

This clone was counted a single time. The chain employs TRBV4-3 and TRBJ2-1; D is unresolved. CDR1 and CDR2 (germline): LGHNA, YSLEER. This CDR3 spans 11 amino acids. V lost 5 bases to trimming and J lost 7 bases, with 6 bases between them. DNA for the CDR3: TGCGCCAGCAGCAAGAGGAATGAGCAGTTCTTC. The encoded protein is CASSKRNEQFF.

This CDR3 is CASSQPGGGVTEAFF. For the CDR3, the DNA is TGTGCCAGCAGCCAGCCTGGAGGGGGCGTTACTGAAGCTTTCTTT. The chain couples TRBV11-1 to TRBJ1-1; TRBD1 matches 7 bases. This CDR3 spans 15 amino acids. Looked up from germline, CDR1 is SGHAT and CDR2 is FQDESV (reference sequence). J lost 5 bases, V lost 5 bases, and 11 bases had no gene match. Complete variable domain (other parts from reference TRBV11-1 and TRBJ1-1): EAEVAQSPRYKITEKSQAVAFWCDPISGHATLYWYRQILGQGPELLVQFQDESVVDDSQLPKDRFSAERLKGVDSTLKIQPAELGDSAMYLCASSQPGGGVTEAFFGQGTRLTVV.

This clone was detected once. The chain employs TRBV7-9 and TRBJ2-1, with 10 bases aligning to TRBD2. V was pared by 3 bases and J by 6 bases, with 5 bases of the junction left unmatched. The CDR3 runs 15 residues. Germline CDR1 is SEHNR and CDR2 is FQNEAQ (reference sequence). The CDR3 loop reads CASSFPAGGINEQFF. The CDR3 DNA reads TGTGCCAGCAGCTTTCCAGCGGGAGGGATCAATGAGCAGTTCTTC.

A few counts support this clone. The rearrangement links TRBV6-5 to TRBJ1-5, with 7 bases aligning to TRBD1. J was trimmed by 6 bases and V by 2 bases; bases with no gene match: 4. The CDR3 length is 14 residues. Germline V gene sequence: CDR1 MNHEY, CDR2 SVGAGI. CDR3 in amino acids: CASSYAAGGQPQHF. Written as DNA, the CDR3 is TGTGCCAGCAGTTACGCGGCAGGGGGTCAGCCCCAGCATTTT.

The gene calls are TRBV5-6 and TRBJ2-7, with a possible D match to TRBD1 (6 bases). The CDR3 is 13 amino acids. The ends were cut back, 4 bases at V and 7 bases at J, with 15 bases in the middle. The germline V gene encodes CDR1 SGHDT and CDR2 YYEEEE. CDR3 sequence (DNA): TGTGCCAGCAGCATAGACAGGCAGGGGGAGCAGTACTTC. Translating gives CASSIDRQGEQYF.

The CDR3 loop is CASSFFRGLSTEFF. CDR3 bases: TGTGCCAGCAGCTTCTTTAGGGGGCTTTCGACTGAGTTCTTC. The rearrangement links TRBV6-5 to TRBJ2-1; 7 bases fit TRBD1. Germline V gene lookup returns CDR1 MNHEY and CDR2 SVGAGI. Unmatched junction bases numbered 16, after V lost 6 bases and J lost 14 bases. The length of the CDR3 is 14 residues.

This clone appeared a few times. The J gene is TRBJ1-2, the V gene TRBV5-1, with 11 bases identical to TRBD1. V lost 4 bases and J lost 8; bases outside the gene matches: 7. The CDR3 runs 14 residues. Germline V lookup: CDR1 SGHRS, CDR2 YFSETQ. The CDR3 coding sequence is TGCGCCAGCAGCGAGGACAGGGGGCTCTACGGCTACACCTTC. It is translated as CASSEDRGLYGYTF.

This chain links TRBV6-5 with TRBJ1-2; 9 positions match TRBD1. V shed 5 bases and J 7 bases; nucleotides not matched to a gene: 8. Per germline, CDR1 MNHEY and CDR2 SVGAGI. The CDR3 is 14 residues long. This CDR3 reads CASSPYTGGGGYTF. In nucleotides, the CDR3 is TGTGCCAGCAGTCCGTACACAGGGGGCGGTGGCTACACCTTC.

The chain is built from TRBV4-3 and TRBJ2-3; TRBD2 might be the D (5 bases). This CDR3 has 14 residues. Germline V gene sequence: CDR1 LGHNA, CDR2 YSLEER. Deletions cut 3 bases from V and 2 bases from J, with 9 bases between. The CDR3 DNA reads as TGCGCCAGCAGCCAGCGGGTGATCACAGATACGCAGTATTTT. This encodes CASSQRVITDTQYF.

The V call is TRBV9, the J call TRBJ1-6; 9 nucleotides line up with TRBD1. Germline CDR1 and CDR2: SGDLS and YYNGEE. The CDR3 has 15 residues. Trimming cost V 0 bases and J 9 bases; bases outside gene matches: 4. DNA of the CDR3: TGTGCCAGCAGCGTAGCCGGGACAGGGAGTTCACCCCTCCACTTT. It codes for CASSVAGTGSSPLHF.

The chain recombines TRBV19 with TRBJ2-6; tentative D call: TRBD2 (7 bases). V gave up 5 bases and J gave up 0 bases, with 17 bases separating them. This CDR3 is built from 18 residues. Germline V gene lookup returns CDR1 LNHDA and CDR2 SQIVND (reference sequence). The CDR3 coding sequence is TGTGCCAGTAGTGGGGAGGGCAGGGGTTTCTCTGGGGCCAACGTCCTGACTTTC. It encodes CASSGEGRGFSGANVLTF.

The chain has TRBV7-6 and TRBJ2-7, with TRBD1 matching over 8 bases. V was pared by 2 bases and J by 7 bases, with 7 bases of the junction left unmatched. CDR1 is SGHVS, CDR2 FNYEAQ, per germline. CDR3 length: 14 amino acids. The CDR3 sequence: CASSLRTGNEEQYF. CDR3 DNA: TGTGCCAGCAGCTTAAGGACAGGGAATGAAGAGCAGTACTTC.